The T cell receptor (beta chain) under discussion was sequenced for a study of blood T cell repertoires in COVID-19 (dated by TCRdb to the early 2020s). Regarding the research as a whole: The collaborator samples originated in the United States, Italy and Spain and spanned the acute and convalescent phases of COVID-19. The prospective study material was composed of cDNA or gDNA derived from T cells, B-cell-depleted T cells, or PBMCs. Deeply sampled blood TCRbeta repertoires from subjects exposed to, actively infected with, or recovered from COVID-19 were included in the dataset. A freely available public database, intended as a resource for researchers studying the immune response to SARS-CoV-2, is where the repertoires were released. The samples were drawn from the first 160 participants of the ongoing ImmuneRACE study and from 1,254 subjects provided by 6 global collaborators. Sample metadata almost always included a de-identified subject ID, COVID-19 status, age in years and sex. Where available, HLA class I and class II types were taken from metadata supplied by the sample provider and were not determined by assay-based typing. The research as a whole found: How much clinical and demographic metadata was included differed by source and by participant, and the metadata was provided uncurated.

As for this clone: Its antigen remains unidentified. No much larger clone is present one base from it, and per-base qualities are unavailable.

Relative to germline, V is 5 bases shorter and J is 2 bases shorter, with 7 bases between their ends. CDR1 and CDR2 are drawn from the germline V gene (reference sequence): PRHDT, FYEKMQ. There are 12 amino acids in the CDR3, from cysteine to valine inclusive. Of all the DNA, just the CDR3 is kept, 36 bases in frame from base 1. TCRbeta CDR3 regions were amplified from genomic DNA using the immunoSEQ Assay, a bias-controlled multiplex PCR. Under the source paper's analysis protocol: The number of nucleated cells in each sample was estimated from the amplification of reference gene primers within the assay. To quantify the absolute abundance of each unique TCRbeta CDR3 rearrangement, sequence reads were collapsed and filtered. For each sample, productive Simpson clonality was calculated by taking the square root of Simpson's diversity index across productive rearrangements. As stored in TCRdb, this immuneACCESS dataset retains in-frame rearrangements with V and J assigned. A fraction of the clones does not appear; measured against another copy, unresolved V genes explain less than half of the discrepancy, and the remainder lacks a known reason. V and J calls and clone size are as listed in that table; D and trimming were resolved from the DNA. For this sample there are 140,000 or so clones; 80% to 90% appear just once. The ten largest clones add up to about 2.8% of the sample.

The collaborating institutions used their own protocols to collect whole blood in K2EDTA tubes. Collaborator samples were shipped for TCRbeta analysis as frozen whole blood, isolated PBMCs, or DNA extracted from either sample type. The rearrangement joined TRBV13 to TRBJ2-7; the D gene cannot be resolved reliably. The sequencing input was peripheral blood. This TCR was recovered from a human donor with acute or convalescent COVID-19. The donor label of this sample is uncertain. CDR3 sequence: CASSRLTYEQYV. The bases are TGTGCCAGCAGCCGACTTACCTACGAGCAGTACGTC.